This T cell receptor (beta chain) emerged from a study of OX40 agonist ivuxolimab in advanced cancers. Profiling relied on immunoSEQ multiplex PCR, and the TCRdb table lists in-frame clones only, not all of them. The table records 99,000 or so clones, 91% of them present only once. The CDR3 consists of 14 residues. V lost 2 bases, J lost 3 bases, and 11 bases lay in between. Germline assignment: CDR1 SGHDT and CDR2 YYEEEE. The TCR was taken from an adult with an advanced solid tumor such as melanoma, head and neck, liver or kidney cancer. This specimen consisted of CD4+ or CD8+ T cells sorted from blood, obtained in a trial of the OX40 agonist ivuxolimab. The V and J genes are TRBV5-6 and TRBJ1-2, with D possibly TRBD1 on 6 matching bases. Here the CDR3 reads CASSLRGADYGYTF. CDR3 bases: TGTGCCAGCAGCTTAAGGGGGGCGGACTATGGCTACACCTTC.